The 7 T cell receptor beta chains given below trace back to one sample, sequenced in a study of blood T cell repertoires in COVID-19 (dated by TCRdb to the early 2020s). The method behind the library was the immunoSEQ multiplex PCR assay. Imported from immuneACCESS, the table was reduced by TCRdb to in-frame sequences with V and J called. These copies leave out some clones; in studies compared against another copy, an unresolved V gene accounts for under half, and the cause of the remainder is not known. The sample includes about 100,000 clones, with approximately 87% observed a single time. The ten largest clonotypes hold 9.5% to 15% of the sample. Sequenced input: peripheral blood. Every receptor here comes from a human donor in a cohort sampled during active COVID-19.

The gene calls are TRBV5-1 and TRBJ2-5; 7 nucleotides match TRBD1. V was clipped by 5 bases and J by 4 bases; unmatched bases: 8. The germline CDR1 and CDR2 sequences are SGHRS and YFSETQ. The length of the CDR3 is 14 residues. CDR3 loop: CASRERQGGETQYF. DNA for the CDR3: TGCGCCAGCAGGGAGCGACAGGGTGGAGAGACCCAGTACTTC.

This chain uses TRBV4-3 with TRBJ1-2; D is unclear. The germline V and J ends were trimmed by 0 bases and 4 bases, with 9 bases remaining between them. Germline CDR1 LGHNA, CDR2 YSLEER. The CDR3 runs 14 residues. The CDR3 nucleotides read TGCGCCAGCAGCCAAGATGCGACAATCTATGGCTACACCTTC. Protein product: CASSQDATIYGYTF.

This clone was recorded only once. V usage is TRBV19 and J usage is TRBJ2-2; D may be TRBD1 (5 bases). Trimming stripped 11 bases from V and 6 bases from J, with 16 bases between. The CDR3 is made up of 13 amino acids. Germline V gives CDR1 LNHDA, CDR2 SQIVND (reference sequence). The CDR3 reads CAARQSVAGELFF. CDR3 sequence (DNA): TGTGCCGCCCGACAGTCGGTCGCCGGGGAGCTGTTTTTT.

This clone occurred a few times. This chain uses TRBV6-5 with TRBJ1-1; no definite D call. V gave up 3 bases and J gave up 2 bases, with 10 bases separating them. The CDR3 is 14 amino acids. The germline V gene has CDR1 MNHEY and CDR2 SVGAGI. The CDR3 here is CASSYRQPNTEAFF. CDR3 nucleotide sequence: TGTGCCAGCAGTTATCGACAACCTAACACTGAAGCTTTCTTT.

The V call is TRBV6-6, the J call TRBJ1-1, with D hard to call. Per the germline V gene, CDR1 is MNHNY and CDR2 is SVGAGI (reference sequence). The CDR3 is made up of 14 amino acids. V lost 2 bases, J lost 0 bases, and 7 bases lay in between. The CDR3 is CASSYAEVNTEAFF. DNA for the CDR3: TGTGCCAGCAGTTACGCGGAGGTGAACACTGAAGCTTTCTTT.

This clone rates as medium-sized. In DNA, the CDR3 is TGTGCCAGCAGCTCCTCGACTACACAAGAGACCCAGTACTTC. Residues: CASSSSTTQETQYF. The gene calls are TRBV7-2 and TRBJ2-5; a weak D match, TRBD2 (5 bases). This CDR3 contains 14 residues. Germline V CDR1 and CDR2: SGHTA, FQGNSA. V was cut by 4 bases and J by 2 bases, with 11 bases left in between. Full variable domain (missing parts from reference TRBV7-2 and TRBJ2-5): GAGVSQSPSNKVTEKGKDVELRCDPISGHTALYWYRQSLGQGLEFLIYFQGNSAPDKSGLPSDRFSAERTGGSVSTLTIQRTQQEDSAVYLCASSSSTTQETQYFGPGTRLLVL.

The DNA of the CDR3 is TGCGCCAGCAGCTATGACAAGAACACTGAAGCTTTCTTT. Its protein is CASSYDKNTEAFF. This chain connects TRBV5-1 to TRBJ1-1; D uncertain. This CDR3 is 13 amino acids long. The germline V and J ends were trimmed by 3 bases and 1 base, with 7 bases remaining between them. CDR1 and CDR2 from the germline V gene are SGHRS and YFSETQ.